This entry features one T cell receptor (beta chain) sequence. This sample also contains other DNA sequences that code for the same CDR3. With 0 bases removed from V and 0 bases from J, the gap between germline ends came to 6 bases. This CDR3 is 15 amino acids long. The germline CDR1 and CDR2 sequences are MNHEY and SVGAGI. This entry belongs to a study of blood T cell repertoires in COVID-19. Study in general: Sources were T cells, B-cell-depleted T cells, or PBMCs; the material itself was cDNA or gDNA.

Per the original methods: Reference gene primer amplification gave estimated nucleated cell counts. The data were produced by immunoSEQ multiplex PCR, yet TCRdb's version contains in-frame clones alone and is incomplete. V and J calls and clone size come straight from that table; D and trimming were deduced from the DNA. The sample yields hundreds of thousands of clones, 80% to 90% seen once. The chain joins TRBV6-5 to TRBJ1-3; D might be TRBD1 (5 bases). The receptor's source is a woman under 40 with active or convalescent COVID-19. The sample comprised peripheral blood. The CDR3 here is CASSYSGASGNTIYF. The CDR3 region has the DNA TGTGCCAGCAGTTACTCAGGGGCCTCTGGAAACACCATATATTTT.